The clone carrying this TCR beta chain was seen repeatedly, ten times or more. Its antigen is currently unknown. CDR1 is SEHNR, CDR2 FQNEAQ, per germline (reference sequence). CDR3 length: 13 residues. Trimming at V came to 3 bases and at J to 5 bases, leaving 3 bases not matched to a gene. Synthesis of cDNA was accomplished via 5'RACE employing 10-nucleotide random UMIs. MiXCR was run by TCRdb on the 5' RACE reads, yielding one entry per CDR3 protein. This sample carries over 60,000 distinct CDR3 sequences, approximately 5% of them seen once, and the ten largest clones take about 2%. This entry comes from a study of neurological immune-mediated disorders. Whole-study findings and limits: One related-CDR3 cluster, which may be a signature, held the repertoires of 18 of 34 multiple sclerosis patients after phylogenetic grouping.

Sequenced: PBMCs. The TCR was taken from a woman aged 65 to 85 with multiple sclerosis. V and J are TRBV7-9 and TRBJ1-1, with 7 bases identical to TRBD1. The CDR3 nucleotides are TGTGCCAGCAGCTTTACAGGGGAAACTGAAGCTTTCTTT. It codes for CASSFTGETEAFF.